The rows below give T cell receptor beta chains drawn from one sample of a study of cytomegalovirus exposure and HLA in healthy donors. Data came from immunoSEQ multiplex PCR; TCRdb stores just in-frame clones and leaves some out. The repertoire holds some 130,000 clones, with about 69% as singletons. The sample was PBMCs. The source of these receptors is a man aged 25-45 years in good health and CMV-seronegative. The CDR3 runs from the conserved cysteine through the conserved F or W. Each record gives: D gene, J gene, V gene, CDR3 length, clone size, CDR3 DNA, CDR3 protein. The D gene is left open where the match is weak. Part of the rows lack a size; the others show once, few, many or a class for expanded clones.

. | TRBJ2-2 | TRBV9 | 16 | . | TGTGCCAGCAGCGTAGGGTCGGTGGCTAGCACCGGGGAGCTGTTTTTT | CASSVGSVASTGELFF
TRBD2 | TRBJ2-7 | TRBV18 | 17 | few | TGTGCCAGCTCACCGTCTGTAGCGGGGGGGCTATTCTACGAGCAGTACTTC | CASSPSVAGGLFYEQYF
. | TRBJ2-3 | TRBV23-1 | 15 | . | TGCGCCAGCGTTGGGGGGAGTTTTGGCACAGATACGCAGTATTTT | CASVGGSFGTDTQYF
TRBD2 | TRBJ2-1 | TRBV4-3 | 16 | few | TGCGCCAGCAGCCACTTCCTAGCGGGGGAGAACAATGAGCAGTTCTTC | CASSHFLAGENNEQFF
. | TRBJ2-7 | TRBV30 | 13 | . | TGTGCCTGGACTCTTCCCCCTGCCTACGAGCAGTACTTC | CAWTLPPAYEQYF
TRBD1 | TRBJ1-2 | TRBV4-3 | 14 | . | TGCGCCAGCAGCCAAACCCGACAGGGCTATGGCTACACCTTC | CASSQTRQGYGYTF
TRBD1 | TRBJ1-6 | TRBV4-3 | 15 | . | TGCGCCAGCAGCCAAGCAAGGGGGCATAATTCACCCCTCCACTTT | CASSQARGHNSPLHF
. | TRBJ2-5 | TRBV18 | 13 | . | TGTGCCAGCTTCAGAGGGAGCCAAGAGACCCAGTACTTC | CASFRGSQETQYF
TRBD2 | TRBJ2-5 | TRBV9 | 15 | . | TGTGCCAGCAGCGTAGGATGGGAGGGCCTGGAGACCCAGTACTTC | CASSVGWEGLETQYF
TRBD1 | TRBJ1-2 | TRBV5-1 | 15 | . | TGCGCCAGCAGCCCCGGACAGGGAGCTAACTATGGCTACACCTTC | CASSPGQGANYGYTF